This record concerns one TCR beta chain sequence. The sample belongs to a study of shared clonotypes between healthy human individuals. TCRdb's copy holds only in-frame clones and misses some; the assay was immunoSEQ multiplex PCR. The sample records a few hundred thousand clones, around 97% being singletons. Partitioning of CD4+ cells yielded a CD45RA+ naive subset and a CD45RA-negative memory subset. The specimen sequenced was naive CD4+ T cells sorted from blood. As for subset: CD45RA+ positively selected. This TCR was recovered from a woman aged 25-40 years in good health.

The CDR3 reads CASSGTGFSEAFF. CDR3 DNA: TGTGCCAGCAGTGGGACAGGCTTCTCTGAAGCTTTCTTT. This chain uses TRBV28 with TRBJ1-1, with 8 bases that match TRBD1. The ends lost 5 bases at V and 6 bases at J; junction bases unmatched: 5. This CDR3 region has 13 residues. Germline V gives CDR1 MDHEN, CDR2 SYDVKM.